Below are 15 T cell receptor beta chains sequenced from a single sample in a study of siplizumab effects on memory and regulatory T cells. Profiling relied on immunoSEQ multiplex PCR, and the TCRdb table lists in-frame clones only, not all of them. The table shows 99,000 or so clones, with roughly 91% occurring only once. The specimen sequenced was CD4+ T cells sorted from blood. These receptors were collected from a human donor in good health.

J is TRBJ2-3 and V is TRBV5-1; D tentatively fits TRBD1 or TRBD2 (5 bases each). V lost 2 bases and J lost 1, with 8 bases in between. Per the germline V gene, CDR1 is SGHRS and CDR2 is YFSETQ. There are 14 residues in the CDR3. The CDR3 reads CASSFLGGTDTQYF. The CDR3 region has the DNA TGCGCCAGCAGCTTTTTGGGGGGCACAGATACGCAGTATTTT.

The chain uses TRBV14 and TRBJ2-1; no clear D. Trimming left V 0 bases short and J 9 bases short, with 6 bases between. CDR1 is SGHDN and CDR2 is FVKESK in the germline V gene. The CDR3 is made up of 12 amino acids. The CDR3 DNA is TGTGCCAGCAGCCAAGATTTCGGTGAGCAGTTCTTC. It is translated as CASSQDFGEQFF.

The genes are TRBV2 and TRBJ1-2; the D gene is possibly TRBD1 (5 bases). Germline CDR1 SNHLY, CDR2 FYNNEI. Trimming cost V 7 bases and J 5 bases, with 11 bases left between them. CDR3 size: 12 residues. This chain's CDR3 is CASKDSVYGYTF. The CDR3 DNA reads TGTGCCAGCAAAGACAGCGTATATGGCTACACCTTC.

The chain carries TRBV6-5 and TRBJ2-3; possibly TRBD2 for D (7 bases). CDR1 and CDR2 (germline): MNHEY, SVGAGI. The CDR3 contains 15 residues. V was clipped by 10 bases and J by 6 bases, with 23 bases between them. The CDR3 sequence: CANIRLARGGDTQYF. DNA for the CDR3: TGTGCCAACATCCGACTAGCAAGAGGGGGGGATACGCAGTATTTT.

The chain links TRBV19 to TRBJ1-1, with D uncertain. Trimming took off 5 bases at V and 0 bases at J, with 10 bases between the two ends. CDR1 and CDR2 (germline): LNHDA, SQIVND (reference sequence). CDR3 length: 14 residues. CDR3 loop: CASSFSPMNTEAFF. Here the CDR3 DNA reads TGTGCCAGTAGTTTCTCGCCCATGAACACTGAAGCTTTCTTT.

This chain links TRBV9 with TRBJ1-3; no definite D call. The CDR3 loop spans 17 amino acids. Germline values: CDR1 SGDLS, CDR2 YYNGEE. V was pared by 0 bases and J by 0 bases, with 13 bases between. This CDR3 reads CASSVEGAYTSGNTIYF. The CDR3, as DNA: TGTGCCAGCAGCGTAGAGGGAGCCTACACCTCTGGAAACACCATATATTTT.

The V call is TRBV7-3, the J call TRBJ2-1, with 9 bases fitting TRBD1. Germline V gene sequence: CDR1 SGHTA, CDR2 FQGTGA. This CDR3 comprises 14 residues. The ends lost 5 bases at V and 6 bases at J; junction bases unmatched: 5. The CDR3 DNA follows: TGTGCCAGCAGCCCTCAGGGACAGGGCAATGAGCAGTTCTTC. Residues: CASSPQGQGNEQFF.

The rearrangement joins TRBV6-5 to TRBJ1-4, with D tentatively TRBD1 (5 bases). Trimming removed 7 bases from V and 3 bases from J, with 12 bases in between. The germline gives CDR1 MNHEY, CDR2 SVGAGI. The CDR3 has 14 residues. The CDR3 here is CASKSGWSNEKLFF. CDR3 nucleotides: TGTGCCAGCAAGTCAGGGTGGTCTAATGAAAAACTGTTTTTT.

The chain combines TRBV7-2 with TRBJ2-1; no firm D call. Trimming left V 5 bases short and J 8 bases short, with 7 bases between. CDR1 is SGHTA, CDR2 FQGNSA, per germline. This CDR3 has 11 residues. This CDR3 reads CASSPLYEQFF. The DNA for the CDR3 is TGTGCCAGCAGCCCACTCTATGAGCAGTTCTTC.

The V call is TRBV14, the J call TRBJ1-4, with D hard to call. This CDR3 spans 16 amino acids. Trimming left V 2 bases short and J 0 bases short, with 10 bases between. CDR1 is SGHDN, CDR2 FVKESK, per germline. CDR3 residues: CASSQIGGATNEKLFF. The CDR3 bases are TGTGCCAGCAGCCAAATTGGTGGAGCAACTAATGAAAAACTGTTTTTT.

The genes are TRBV12-5 and TRBJ2-1, with D unresolved. The CDR3 runs 17 residues. Trimming removed 0 bases at V and 7 bases at J, with 19 bases between. Germline V CDR1 and CDR2: LGHNT, FRNRAP. CDR3 amino acids: CASGLVLRVKVGNEQFF. CDR3 nucleotide sequence: TGTGCTAGTGGTTTGGTACTTAGGGTTAAAGTCGGGAATGAGCAGTTCTTC.

J is TRBJ2-5 and V is TRBV9, with D possibly matching TRBD2 (5 bases). CDR3 length equals 13 residues. Germline V gene lookup returns CDR1 SGDLS and CDR2 YYNGEE. With 0 bases removed from V and 4 bases from J, the gap between germline ends came to 7 bases. The CDR3 nucleotides are TGTGCCAGCAGCGTAGTGGCGGGAGAGACCCAGTACTTC. It is translated as CASSVVAGETQYF.

The chain carries TRBV30 and TRBJ1-4; D may be TRBD1 (6 bases). The CDR3 extends over 17 amino acids. V was cut by 1 base and J by 0 bases, with 15 bases left in between. Looked up from germline, CDR1 is GTSNPN and CDR2 is SVGIG (reference sequence). CDR3 coding DNA: TGTGCCTGGAGTGCCCGGTTAACAGGGACAACTAATGAAAAACTGTTTTTT. It is translated as CAWSARLTGTTNEKLFF.

This chain connects TRBV6-1 to TRBJ2-7; the match to TRBD1 covers 12 bases. Trimming at V came to 6 bases and at J to 4 bases, leaving 7 bases not matched to a gene. The germline CDR1 and CDR2 sequences are MNHNS and SASEGT. This CDR3 is 15 amino acids long. The CDR3 protein is CASRMGQGAGYEQYF. The CDR3 nucleotides read TGTGCCAGCAGAATGGGACAGGGGGCGGGTTACGAGCAGTACTTC.

The gene calls are TRBV25-1 and TRBJ2-7, with D unclear. The CDR3 sequence is 12 residues long. The V and J ends lost 7 bases and 6 bases respectively, with 13 bases between them. Germline assignment: CDR1 MGHDK and CDR2 SYGVNS. The CDR3 reads CASTRGTGEQYF. DNA for the CDR3: TGTGCCAGCACCCGAGGAACCGGCGAGCAGTACTTC.